The 3 T cell receptor beta chains presented below share a single source sample, sequenced in a study of OX40 agonist ivuxolimab in advanced cancers. The receptor library was made with the immunoSEQ multiplex PCR assay. TCRdb stores this immuneACCESS table with in-frame sequences only. Part of the clones is absent; in the studies checked, under half of the shortfall reflects unresolved V genes, and no reason is known for the rest. For this sample there are tens of thousands of clones; 80% to 95% appear just once. 10% to 15% of the sample is taken by the ten largest. This specimen consisted of CD4+ or CD8+ T cells sorted from blood, obtained in a trial of the OX40 agonist ivuxolimab. The source is an adult with an advanced solid tumor such as melanoma, head and neck, liver or kidney cancer.

The chain is built from TRBV5-1 and TRBJ1-2; D is uncertain. Trimming left V 4 bases short and J 4 bases short, with 11 bases between. Germline assignment: CDR1 SGHRS and CDR2 YFSETQ. The CDR3 totals 13 residues. The CDR3 reads CASSVDGGYGYTF. DNA for the CDR3: TGCGCCAGCAGCGTGGACGGTGGCTATGGCTACACCTTC.

J is TRBJ1-2 and V is TRBV18, with D unclear. The CDR3 runs to 12 residues. Per germline, CDR1 KGHSH and CDR2 LQKENI. V dropped 3 bases and J dropped 4 bases, with 6 bases sitting between them. The CDR3 protein is CASSPTLYGYTF. DNA for the CDR3: TGTGCCAGCTCACCTACACTCTATGGCTACACCTTC.

The V call is TRBV28, the J call TRBJ2-3, with D hard to call. Germline-derived CDR1 and CDR2 are MDHEN and SYDVKM. This CDR3 comprises 20 residues. The ends were cut back, 6 bases at V and 7 bases at J, with 35 bases in the middle. The CDR3 DNA sequence: TGTGCCAGCAGCTTAGGATTAATCTTCGACCAATGGGAAACACCCTATACGCAGTATTTT. Its protein is CASSLGLIFDQWETPYTQYF. The entire variable domain, with the rest obtained from reference TRBV28 and TRBJ2-3, is as follows: DVKVTQSSRYLVKRTGEKVFLECVQDMDHENMFWYRQDPGLGLRLIYFSYDVKMKEKGDIPEGYSVSREKKERFSLILESASTNQTSMYLCASSLGLIFDQWETPYTQYFGPGTRLTVL.